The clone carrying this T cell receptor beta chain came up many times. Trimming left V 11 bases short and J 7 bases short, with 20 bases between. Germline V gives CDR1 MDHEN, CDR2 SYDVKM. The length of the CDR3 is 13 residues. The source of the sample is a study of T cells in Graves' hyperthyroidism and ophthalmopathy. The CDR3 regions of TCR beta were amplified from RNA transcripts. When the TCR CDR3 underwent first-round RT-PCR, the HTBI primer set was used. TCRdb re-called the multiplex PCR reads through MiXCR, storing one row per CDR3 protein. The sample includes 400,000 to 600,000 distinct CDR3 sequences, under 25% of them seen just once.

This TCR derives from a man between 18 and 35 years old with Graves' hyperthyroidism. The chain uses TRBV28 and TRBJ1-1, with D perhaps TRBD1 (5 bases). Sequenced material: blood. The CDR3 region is CASLGTPAFEAFF. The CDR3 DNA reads TGTGCCTCCCTCGGGACGCCCGCATTTGAAGCTTTCTTT.